The sequence of this T cell receptor (beta chain) was determined in a study of vaccination and CD4 T cells after COVID-19. Turning to the study itself: Participants received two doses of either BNT162b2 or mRNA-1273 vaccine. From HCoV-229E, HCoV-OC43, HCoV-NL63 and SARS-CoV-2, overlapping spike peptides were used to stimulate the cells. Control cultures were supplied with a CEFX pool, an HIV-1 Nef pool, or no peptide at all.

Treatment specified: roughly 10-day PBMC culture with coronavirus spike peptide pools or control peptides (ViraFEST assay). ViraFEST enlarged antigen-specific T cell populations with peptide pools and afterwards sequenced TCRs. A remark on this clonotype: Its specificity is not known.

Oncomine TCR Beta short-read sequencing was applied to DNA from cultured CD4+ T cells. TCRdb analysed the PCR reads with MiXCR anew, one entry per CDR3 protein. The sample has 7,500 to 10,000 distinct CDR3 sequences, 68% seen once. The source of this sequence is a human donor who had recovered from COVID-19. The specimen comprised CD4+ T cells from blood, cultured in vitro, sampled before SARS-CoV-2 vaccination.

As DNA, the CDR3 is TGTGCCAGCAGACCCAGTACAGTCAACCAAGCTTTCTTT. Its translation is CASRPSTVNQAFF. The V and J genes are TRBV28 and TRBJ1-1; no clear D gene. In germline, CDR1 is MDHEN, CDR2 SYDVKM. Trimming took off 6 bases at V and 9 bases at J, with 17 bases between the two ends. The CDR3 totals 13 residues.